These 25 T cell receptor beta chains were all obtained from the same sample, sequenced in a study of vaccination and CD4 T cells after COVID-19. The Oncomine TCR Beta short-read assay generated sequence data from the DNA of cultured CD4+ T cells. TCRdb processed the PCR reads anew with MiXCR; each CDR3 protein has one entry. Of over 15,000 distinct CDR3 sequences listed, 46% were seen once; the top ten hold about 3%. For these receptors, no antigen is known. Regarding treatment: roughly 10-day PBMC culture with coronavirus spike peptide pools or control peptides (ViraFEST assay). Sequenced material: CD4+ T cells from blood, cultured in vitro, taken after SARS-CoV-2 vaccination. These TCRs come from a human donor who had recovered from COVID-19.

The gene calls are TRBV19 and TRBJ1-5; the match to TRBD1 covers 10 bases. CDR3 length: 16 residues. Germline CDR1 is LNHDA and CDR2 is SQIVND (reference sequence). Losses at the gene ends were 7 bases for V and 5 bases for J; bases not matched to a gene: 11. CDR3 in amino acids: CASIDRGLGSYQPQHF. CDR3 DNA: TGTGCCAGTATTGACAGGGGGCTCGGTTCCTATCAGCCCCAGCATTTT. The full variable domain, rest sourced from reference TRBV19 and TRBJ1-5, is DGGITQSPKYLFRKEGQNVTLSCEQNLNHDAMYWYRQDPGQGLRLIYYSQIVNDFQKGDIAEGYSVSREKKESFPLTVTSAQKNPTAFYLCASIDRGLGSYQPQHFGDGTRLSIL.

The V call is TRBV6-5, the J call TRBJ2-7; weak D call: TRBD2 (6 bases). The CDR3 has 13 amino acids. Looked up from germline, CDR1 is MNHEY and CDR2 is SVGAGI. V was shortened by 1 base and J by 4 bases, with 8 bases between the two germline ends. CDR3 sequence reads: CASSYLGGYEQYF. The CDR3 coding sequence is TGTGCCAGCAGTTACTTGGGAGGTTACGAGCAGTACTTC.

This clonotype was seen a handful of times. DNA of the CDR3: TGCAGTGCCCGGCCAGAGACCGTTAACTATGGCTACACCTTC. Its translation is CSARPETVNYGYTF. V is TRBV20-1 and J is TRBJ1-2; D remains ambiguous. V was trimmed by 6 bases and J by 1 base, leaving 15 bases between them. Germline lookup yields CDR1 DFQATT and CDR2 SNEGSKA (reference sequence). The CDR3 totals 14 residues.

The rearrangement joins TRBV4-2 to TRBJ1-2; possible D gene TRBD1, 5 bases. Trimming removed 2 bases from V and 5 bases from J, with 15 bases in between. This CDR3 has 15 amino acids. Per the germline V gene, CDR1 is LGHNA and CDR2 is YNFKEQ. In nucleotides, the CDR3 is TGTGCCAGCAGCCAATCACAGGACGGGATTTATGGCTACACCTTC. It yields the protein CASSQSQDGIYGYTF.

This clonotype was recorded a few times. The rearrangement uses TRBV20-1 and TRBJ2-1; 14 bases are shared with TRBD2. This CDR3 region has 18 residues. CDR1 and CDR2 (germline): DFQATT, SNEGSKA (reference sequence). V dropped 0 bases and J dropped 0; count of bases not matched to a gene: 4. CDR3 sequence: CSAREGTSGGSSYNEQFF. In DNA, the CDR3 is TGCAGTGCTAGAGAAGGGACTAGCGGGGGAAGCTCCTACAATGAGCAGTTCTTC.

The chain employs TRBV7-9 and TRBJ1-5; D is possibly TRBD1 (6 bases). The germline gives CDR1 SEHNR, CDR2 FQNEAQ (reference sequence). Deletions cut 5 bases from V and 6 bases from J, with 23 bases between. This CDR3 is 17 amino acids long. The CDR3 sequence: CASSGESWGLGGQPQHF. The CDR3 DNA sequence: TGTGCCAGCAGCGGAGAGAGCTGGGGGCTTGGCGGTCAGCCCCAGCATTTT.

The chain's CDR3 is CASSLGLAGADTQYF. Here the CDR3 DNA reads TGTGCCAGCAGCTTAGGGCTAGCGGGAGCAGATACGCAGTATTTT. The rearrangement joins TRBV7-3 to TRBJ2-3, with TRBD2 matching 10 bases. The germline V gene encodes CDR1 SGHTA and CDR2 FQGTGA. The CDR3 runs to 15 residues. V lost 2 bases to trimming and J lost 4 bases; unmatched junction nucleotides: 3.

The V gene is TRBV6-1, the J gene TRBJ1-6; D is unclear. CDR3 length equals 14 residues. The V end lost 7 bases, the J end lost 10 bases, and 17 bases lay between the germline ends. CDR1 is MNHNS and CDR2 is SASEGT in the germline V gene. The CDR3 reads CASTLGPLGSPLHF. The CDR3 DNA is TGTGCCAGCACCCTCGGACCTCTCGGGTCACCCCTCCACTTT.

The chain combines TRBV28 with TRBJ1-6; D possibly corresponds to TRBD1 (5 bases). CDR1 and CDR2 (germline): MDHEN, SYDVKM. CDR3 length: 14 residues. The germline V and J ends were trimmed by 2 bases and 7 bases, with 9 bases remaining between them. The CDR3 DNA reads TGTGCCAGCAGTTTAGTTCAGGGCAATTCACCCCTCCACTTT. Protein: CASSLVQGNSPLHF.

This clonotype appeared a single time. V gene TRBV4-1 combines with J gene TRBJ1-5, with D possibly matching TRBD1 (5 bases). The germline V gene encodes CDR1 MGHRA and CDR2 YSYEKL. V gave up 0 bases and J gave up 6 bases, with 12 bases separating them. This CDR3 is 15 amino acids long. The CDR3 bases are TGCGCCAGCAGCCAAGAAGGGCAGGGACCTCAGCCCCAGCATTTT. Translation gives CASSQEGQGPQPQHF.

The chain is built from TRBV30 and TRBJ2-5; D is undetermined. Germline CDR1 and CDR2: GTSNPN and SVGIG (reference sequence). Trimming shortened V by 2 bases and J by 5 bases, and 9 bases separated the two germline ends. The length of the CDR3 is 12 residues. CDR3 amino acids: CAWSTVGETQYF. The CDR3 coding sequence is TGTGCCTGGAGTACGGTCGGGGAGACCCAGTACTTC. The full variable domain, with the rest looked up from reference TRBV30 and TRBJ2-5, is SQTIHQWPATLVQPVGSPLSLECTVEGTSNPNLYWYRQAAGRGLQLLFYSVGIGQISSEVPQNLSASRPQDRQFILSSKKLLLSDSGFYLCAWSTVGETQYFGPGTRLLVL.

This clonotype was picked up a small number of times. This chain joins TRBV27 and TRBJ1-2; 9 bases match TRBD1. The J segment lost 5 bases and the V segment lost 1 base, leaving 2 bases of the junction unmatched. This CDR3 is 14 amino acids long. Germline CDR1 reads MNHEY; CDR2 reads SMNVEV (reference sequence). CDR3 coding DNA: TGTGCCAGCAGTTTATACAGGGGGCAATATGGCTACACCTTC. Protein product: CASSLYRGQYGYTF.

The chain uses TRBV11-2 and TRBJ2-5, with D tentatively TRBD1 (5 bases). V dropped 5 bases and J dropped 1 base, with 8 bases sitting between them. The CDR3 is made up of 13 amino acids. CDR1 and CDR2 from the germline V gene are SGHAT and FQNNGV. In DNA, the CDR3 is TGTGCCAGCAGCCGACAGATCCAAGAGACCCAGTACTTC. Its translation is CASSRQIQETQYF.

The chain uses TRBV14 and TRBJ1-1; 7 bases are a match to TRBD1. The CDR3 is made up of 14 amino acids. With 6 bases clipped from V and 4 bases from J, the junction kept 8 bases outside the gene matches. The germline V gene encodes CDR1 SGHDN and CDR2 FVKESK. This CDR3 reads CASSFDREATEAFF. The CDR3 bases are TGTGCCAGCAGTTTCGACAGGGAGGCCACTGAAGCTTTCTTT.

The chain employs TRBV20-1 and TRBJ2-1; D may correspond to TRBD1 or TRBD2 (6 bases each). Trimming pared 3 bases from V and 7 bases from J, leaving 19 bases between. Germline CDR1 DFQATT, CDR2 SNEGSKA (reference sequence). This CDR3 is built from 15 residues. The CDR3 DNA reads TGCAGTGCTAGCACTTGGGGGGCCGGTACAAATGAGCAGTTCTTC. Residues: CSASTWGAGTNEQFF.

This clonotype showed up just a few times. The CDR3, as DNA: TGCAGTGCTAGGGTGGGTCAGCACTCCTACGAGCAGTACTTC. This codes for CSARVGQHSYEQYF. The V call is TRBV20-1, the J call TRBJ2-7, with D unclear. The V and J ends lost 3 bases and 0 bases respectively, with 12 bases between them. The CDR3 spans 14 residues. From germline, CDR1 is DFQATT and CDR2 SNEGSKA (reference sequence).

In this sample, this clonotype turned up a few times. J is TRBJ1-2 and V is TRBV10-3; 7 nucleotides align to TRBD1. The V gene's germline CDR1 is ENHRY and CDR2 SYGVKD. The V gene end was trimmed by 3 bases and the J gene end by 8 bases; junction bases not matched to a gene: 9. The CDR3 extends over 14 amino acids. The CDR3 loop reads CAISEGDRVAGYTF. CDR3 sequence (DNA): TGTGCCATCAGTGAAGGTGACAGGGTGGCGGGCTACACCTTC.

CDR3 loop: CASSLLVPGGNQPQHF. The CDR3 nucleotides are TGTGCCAGCAGTTTATTGGTCCCGGGAGGCAATCAGCCCCAGCATTTT. V is TRBV28 and J is TRBJ1-5, with unresolved D. Germline loops: CDR1 MDHEN, CDR2 SYDVKM. The CDR3 contains 16 residues. Trimming took 1 base from V and 2 from J, leaving 12 bases between them.

The chain combines TRBV21-1 with TRBJ2-5; the D call in the table, TRBD1, was not verified against the DNA. TRBV21-1 is assigned pseudogene status. This CDR3 is 16 amino acids long. The CDR3 DNA reads TGTGCCAGCAGCAAGAGGCCCCACCAGTACCAAGAGACCCAGTACTTC. Its protein product is CASSKRPHQYQETQYF.

V gene TRBV6-1 combines with J gene TRBJ2-1; TRBD2 matches at 10 bases. This CDR3 has 15 amino acids. The V segment lost 5 bases and the J segment 5 bases; nucleotides outside the gene matches: 6. Germline CDR1 and CDR2: MNHNS and SASEGT. CDR3 coding DNA: TGTGCCAGCAGTCAGCGGGGGGGAAGTCACAATGAGCAGTTCTTC. The encoded protein is CASSQRGGSHNEQFF.

This clonotype was found a few times. The V and J genes are TRBV24-1 and TRBJ1-5; possible D gene TRBD1, 5 bases. V lost 3 bases and J lost 2, with 10 bases in between. Germline V gene data show CDR1 as KGHDR and CDR2 as SFDVKD. CDR3 length: 15 residues. The CDR3 nucleotides are TGTGCCACCAGTGATGCCAGGGCGGGCAATCAGCCCCAGCATTTT. This sequence encodes CATSDARAGNQPQHF.

The chain is built from TRBV20-1 and TRBJ1-1, with 7 bases matching TRBD1. J was trimmed by 4 bases and V by 4 bases; bases with no gene match: 6. Per germline, CDR1 DFQATT and CDR2 SNEGSKA (reference sequence). The CDR3 consists of 13 residues. CDR3 amino acids: CSAKRGLTTEAFF. Here the CDR3 DNA reads TGCAGTGCTAAAAGGGGGCTAACCACTGAAGCTTTCTTT.

The V gene is TRBV5-6, the J gene TRBJ2-1, with D unclear. This CDR3 spans 14 amino acids. V was cut by 1 base and J by 7 bases, with 12 bases left in between. The germline gives CDR1 SGHDT, CDR2 YYEEEE. The CDR3 bases are TGTGCCAGCAGCTTGCAAATGGGCAGGAATGAGCAGTTCTTC. Protein product: CASSLQMGRNEQFF.

The rearrangement links TRBV12-3 or TRBV12-4 to TRBJ2-7; 11 bases map to TRBD2. Trimming at V came to 6 bases and at J to 3 bases, leaving 7 bases not matched to a gene. The CDR3 runs 15 residues. The chain's CDR3 is CASSPTSGGYYEQYF. CDR3 DNA sequence: TGTGCCAGCAGCCCCACTAGCGGGGGCTACTACGAGCAGTACTTC.

This clonotype appeared a few times. The DNA of the CDR3 is TGCAGTGCTCGCATAAGACAGGGGGGGACTGAAGCTTTCTTT. It is translated as CSARIRQGGTEAFF. This rearrangement joins TRBV20-1 to TRBJ1-1; 9 nucleotides match TRBD1. V lost 5 bases to trimming and J lost 5 bases; unmatched junction nucleotides: 9. The CDR3 runs 14 residues. Germline V gene data show CDR1 as DFQATT and CDR2 as SNEGSKA (reference sequence).